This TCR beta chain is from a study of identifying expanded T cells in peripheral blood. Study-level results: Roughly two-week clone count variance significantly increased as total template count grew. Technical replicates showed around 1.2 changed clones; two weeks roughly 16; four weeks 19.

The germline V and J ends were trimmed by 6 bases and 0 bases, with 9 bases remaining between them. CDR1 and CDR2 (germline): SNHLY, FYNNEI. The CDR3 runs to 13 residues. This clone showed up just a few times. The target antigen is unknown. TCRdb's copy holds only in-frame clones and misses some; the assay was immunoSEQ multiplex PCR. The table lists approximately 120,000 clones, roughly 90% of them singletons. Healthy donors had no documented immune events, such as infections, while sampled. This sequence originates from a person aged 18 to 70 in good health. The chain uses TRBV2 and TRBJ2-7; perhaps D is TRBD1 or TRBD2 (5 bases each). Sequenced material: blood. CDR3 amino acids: CASSRDRSYEQYF. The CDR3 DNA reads TGTGCCAGCAGCCGGGACCGCTCCTACGAGCAGTACTTC.